The 7 T cell receptor beta chains reported below all come from one sample, sequenced in a study of blood T cell repertoires in COVID-19. The data were produced by immunoSEQ multiplex PCR, yet TCRdb's version contains in-frame clones alone and is incomplete. Of fewer than 350,000 clones listed, approximately 86% are singletons. The specimen sequenced was PBMCs or T cells enriched from blood (not recorded which). All receptors derive from a middle-aged woman with acute COVID-19.

This chain uses TRBV7-3 with TRBJ2-3, with 8 bases aligning to TRBD2. Germline V gene data show CDR1 as SGHTA and CDR2 as FQGTGA. This CDR3 contains 15 residues. V shed 5 bases and J 4 bases; nucleotides not matched to a gene: 8. CDR3 DNA sequence: TGTGCCAGCAGCACGGAAGCGGGGGCCCCAGATACGCAGTATTTT. Translated: CASSTEAGAPDTQYF.

The rearrangement joins TRBV11-2 to TRBJ2-7; 8 nucleotides match TRBD1. V trimming: 0 bases; J trimming: 5 bases; junction bases outside the gene matches: 9. Germline CDR1 reads SGHAT; CDR2 reads FQNNGV. This CDR3 has 16 amino acids. CDR3 in amino acids: CASSLDHTGGIHEQYF. The CDR3 DNA sequence: TGTGCCAGCAGCTTAGATCATACAGGGGGTATACACGAGCAGTACTTC.

The rearrangement links TRBV11-2 to TRBJ1-2; 7 nucleotides align to TRBD1. The germline CDR1 and CDR2 sequences are SGHAT and FQNNGV. The V segment lost 7 bases and the J segment 8 bases; nucleotides outside the gene matches: 7. The CDR3 has 12 amino acids. The CDR3: CASNNAGGGYTF. CDR3 sequence (DNA): TGTGCCAGCAACAACGCAGGGGGAGGCTACACCTTC.

This chain joins TRBV11-1 and TRBJ2-2, with 7 bases aligning to TRBD1. CDR1 and CDR2 from the germline V gene are SGHAT and FQDESV (reference sequence). This CDR3 contains 14 residues. V shed 5 bases, J shed 6 bases, and the junction held 6 bases outside the gene matches. The CDR3 DNA is TGTGCCAGCAGCCAGGACAGGTGGTCCGGGGAGCTGTTTTTT. This codes for CASSQDRWSGELFF.

The chain employs TRBV6-5 and TRBJ1-6, with D perhaps TRBD1 (6 bases). V was cut by 8 bases and J by 10 bases, with 21 bases left in between. The length of the CDR3 is 15 residues. CDR1 is MNHEY, CDR2 SVGAGI, per germline. The CDR3 DNA is TGTGCCAGCTACACTCAACAGGGTGTATCATCACCCCTCCACTTT. Protein: CASYTQQGVSSPLHF.

The chain is built from TRBV7-2 and TRBJ1-4, with 11 bases identical to TRBD1. Germline V lookup: CDR1 SGHTA, CDR2 FQGNSA. The CDR3 covers 15 residues. Germline trimming cut 4 bases from V and 5 bases from J; bases unmatched to any gene: 3. CDR3 in DNA: TGTGCCAGCAGCTGGCGGGACAGGGGGAATGAAAAACTGTTTTTT. As protein: CASSWRDRGNEKLFF. Filled out from reference TRBV7-2 and TRBJ1-4, the complete variable domain reads GAGVSQSPSNKVTEKGKDVELRCDPISGHTALYWYRQSLGQGLEFLIYFQGNSAPDKSGLPSDRFSAERTGGSVSTLTIQRTQQEDSAVYLCASSWRDRGNEKLFFGSGTQLSVL.

The chain is built from TRBV10-3 and TRBJ1-1; the D gene is possibly TRBD1 (5 bases). The CDR3 has 12 residues. Trimming took 11 bases from V and 7 from J, leaving 17 bases between them. Germline V gives CDR1 ENHRY, CDR2 SYGVKD. The CDR3 DNA sequence: TGTGCCCTAGGTCGGACACCCAATGAAGCTTTCTTT. It specifies CALGRTPNEAFF.